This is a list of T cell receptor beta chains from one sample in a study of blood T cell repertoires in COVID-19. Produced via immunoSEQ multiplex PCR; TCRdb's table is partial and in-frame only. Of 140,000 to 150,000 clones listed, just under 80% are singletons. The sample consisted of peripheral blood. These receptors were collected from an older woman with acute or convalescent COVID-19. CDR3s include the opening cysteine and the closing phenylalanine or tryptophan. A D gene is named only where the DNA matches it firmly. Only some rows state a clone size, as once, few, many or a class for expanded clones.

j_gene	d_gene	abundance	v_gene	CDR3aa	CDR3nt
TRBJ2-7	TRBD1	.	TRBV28	CASSTQGANEQYF	TGTGCCAGCAGTACCCAGGGGGCCAACGAGCAGTACTTC
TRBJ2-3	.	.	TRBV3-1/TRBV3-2	CASSRRVSQGTQYF	TGTGCCAGCAGCCGCCGGGTCTCCCAGGGTACGCAGTATTTT
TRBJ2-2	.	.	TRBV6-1	CASSAPPRVGATGELFF	TGTGCCAGCAGTGCCCCCCCAAGGGTAGGGGCCACCGGGGAGCTGTTTTTT
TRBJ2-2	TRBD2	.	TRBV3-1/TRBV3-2	CASSQYRTSGRNTGELFF	TGTGCCAGCAGCCAGTACCGGACTAGCGGGAGAAACACCGGGGAGCTGTTTTTT
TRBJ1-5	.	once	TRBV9	CASSGFSRGNQPQHF	TGTGCCAGCAGCGGTTTCTCCAGGGGCAATCAGCCCCAGCATTTT
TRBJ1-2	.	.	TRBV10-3	CAISEDRNYGYTF	TGTGCCATCAGTGAGGACAGGAACTATGGCTACACCTTC
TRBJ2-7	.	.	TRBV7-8	CASSLAPSDNYEQYF	TGTGCCAGCAGCTTAGCCCCTAGCGATAACTACGAGCAGTACTTC
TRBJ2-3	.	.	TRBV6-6	CASSYSLAQIWYF	TGTGCCAGCAGTTACTCACTAGCTCAGATCTGGTATTTT
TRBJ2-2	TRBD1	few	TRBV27	CASSFSIGTASGELFF	TGTGCCAGCAGTTTTTCTATCGGGACAGCGTCCGGGGAGCTGTTTTTT
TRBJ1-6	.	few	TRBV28	CASSLVGAGNSPLHF	TGTGCCAGCAGTTTAGTGGGCGCGGGGAATTCACCCCTCCACTTT